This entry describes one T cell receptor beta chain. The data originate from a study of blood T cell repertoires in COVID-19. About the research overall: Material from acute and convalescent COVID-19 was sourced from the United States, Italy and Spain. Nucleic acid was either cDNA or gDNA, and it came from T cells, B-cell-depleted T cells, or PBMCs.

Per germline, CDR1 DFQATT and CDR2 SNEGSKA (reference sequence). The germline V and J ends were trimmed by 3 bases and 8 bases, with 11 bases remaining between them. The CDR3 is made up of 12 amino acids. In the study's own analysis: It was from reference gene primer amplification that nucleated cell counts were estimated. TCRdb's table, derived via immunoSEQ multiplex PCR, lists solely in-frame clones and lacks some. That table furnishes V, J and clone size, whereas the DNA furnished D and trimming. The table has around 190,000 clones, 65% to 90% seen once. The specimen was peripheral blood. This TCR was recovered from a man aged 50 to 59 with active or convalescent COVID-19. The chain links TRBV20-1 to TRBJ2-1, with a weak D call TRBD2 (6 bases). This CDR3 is CSASDGSHEQFF. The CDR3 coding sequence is TGCAGTGCTAGTGACGGGAGCCATGAGCAGTTCTTC.